This TCR beta chain was recovered during a study of CD8 T cells in ankylosing spondylitis (dated by TCRdb to about 2017). Describing the broader study: T cell receptor beta repertoires were profiled in healthy donors and ankylosing spondylitis patients so that disease-linked TCR variants could be found. The whole study cohort included over a hundred healthy donors and 20 to 25 ankylosing spondylitis patients. Peripheral blood was sampled, and synovial fluid was also collected from ankylosing spondylitis patients. The full study reports these points: Some of the motif variants had been reported before in the synovial fluid and blood of reactive arthritis patients, a finding that suggests common disease-initiation mechanisms. Blood from ankylosing spondylitis patients appeared to be characterized by a TCR beta motif composed of several highly homologous amino acid variants. The disease-linked clones were reported as significantly enriched in matched synovial fluid samples from ankylosing spondylitis patients. The disease-linked clones showed a CD8+ phenotype and occurred at relatively low frequencies in peripheral blood.

This clonotype was detected once. Its specific antigen is unknown. No base-level quality is on record; no much larger clone is a single base apart. One read alone lends weak support. V lost 0 bases and J lost 6 bases; the stretch between them is 17 bases long. From the germline V gene, CDR1 is MGHRA and CDR2 is YSYEKL. The CDR3 starts with the cysteine, ends with the phenylalanine, and has 16 residues. Only the CDR3 part of the read is kept: 48 bases, read in frame from the first base. Sequencer: Illumina HiSeq 2500. TCR beta libraries were prepared by quantitative 5'-RACE with molecular barcodes. The source study handled its data this way. To identify disease-linked TCR variants, a new computational method was used, one built on a probabilistic model of VDJ rearrangement. The public reads were reanalyzed by TCRdb: fastp trimming at Q25, MiXCR alignment, in-frame beta chains only. Rows with a matching CDR3 protein are joined into one entry that keeps the most common DNA and genes. These V and J calls rely on TCRdb rather than the paper's analysis. The sample contains 250,000 or so distinct CDR3 sequences, under 30% of them found a single time. The top ten constitute around 0.58% of the sample.

This TCR was recovered from a male donor with ankylosing spondylitis or in good health (not recorded which). The chain links TRBV4-1 with TRBJ1-1; no D gene can be assigned with confidence. Specimen: blood, either unsorted or a sorted T cell fraction (not recorded which). The bases are TGCGCCAGCAGCCAAGACGGAGAGGCAACGAGACCTGAAGCTTTCTTT. Translated, this is CASSQDGEATRPEAFF.